The T cell receptor (beta chain) under discussion was sequenced for a study of cytomegalovirus exposure and HLA in healthy donors listed by TCRdb under 2017. Context from the whole study: According to an earlier analysis of 587 of the donors, 150 million to 200 million T cells yielded 95 million to 140 million unique TCR beta sequences and 276 Gb of sequence data. Donor age, sex, ethnicity and CMV serostatus were collected together with the repertoire data. All discovery cohort repertoires had been generated on a single sequencing platform. Typing coverage varied by locus: about 620-630 donors for A, B, C, DRB1 and DQB1; 522 for DQA1; more than 600 for DPA1; roughly 450 for DPB1. Among the roughly 400 genotyped donors, 75% to 90% belonged to the genetic ancestry cluster associated with self-reported Caucasian donors. The study was designed to test whether signatures of past pathogen exposure could be identified by cataloging public T cell receptors. To predict cytomegalovirus infection status, the study combined high-throughput TCR immunosequencing, statistical association of individual TCRs with disease status, and machine learning. Because of strong linkage in the cohort, roughly five DR-DQ haplotypes were treated as single units for association and clustering. A later genetic analysis used genome-wide SNP genotypes for about three fifths of the 666 donors, treating that subset as a discovery cohort. HLA typing included class I and class II loci at four-digit resolution. To decide whether each TCR beta V gene segment behaved as functional or pseudogenic, an earlier analysis of 587 of the donors relied on high-throughput TCR beta sequencing. Using immunosequencing, the study profiled T cell repertoires from fewer than 850 subjects and related those repertoires to cytomegalovirus serostatus. The later analysis used no new phenotypic data to find candidate immune exposures, relying instead on TCR beta sequences and their occurrence across donors. Besides the first cohort of 550 to 750 subjects, a separate validation cohort made up of roughly 120 different subjects was used. Among about 370 genotyped donors of the cohort, an average of approximately 220,000 unique TCR beta nucleotide sequences was sequenced per donor, of which about 20% were non-productive. An early release that covered roughly 600 HLA-typed donors contained about 300 gigabases of sequencing data and approximately 85 million unique TCR sequences. In a later analysis, previously published TCR beta repertoires from about 640 donors were re-analyzed and high-resolution HLA genotyping was added so that TCR occurrence patterns could be studied.

The method was the immunoSEQ multiplex PCR assay. For the multiplex PCR, a mixture combining 60 forward primers for TCR Vbeta segments and 13 reverse primers for TCR Jbeta segments was used. Amplification of the CDR3 region of rearranged TCR beta genes was performed with a multiplex PCR assay on genomic DNA. The Illumina HiSeq System was used to sequence the amplified TCR beta libraries as 87-base-pair reads. Per the original workflow: In a later analysis, tens of millions of unique TCR beta chains were counted across the approximately 640 repertoires, and about 9.9 million of these chains were shared by at least two donors. To remove PCR and sequencing errors, raw reads were error-corrected and collapsed into unique sequences using a nearest-neighbor algorithm that merged closely related sequences. Alignment of CDR3 sequences to IMGT reference sequences was used to assign V, D and J gene segments. Each retained sequence needed at least a six-nucleotide match to both a V gene segment and a J gene segment. Rearrangements were classified as productive when the CDR3 lacked stop codons and remained in frame with V and J, and all other rearrangements were classified as non-productive. CDR3 was defined according to IMGT convention as the region running from the second conserved V-encoded cysteine to the conserved J-encoded phenylalanine. In an earlier analysis of just under 600 of the donors, sequences lacking an unambiguous match to a single V gene segment were excluded. An earlier analysis of 587 of the donors classified V segments as functional when productive rearrangements were above 56.7% and as segregating when the standard deviation between donors was above 5%. A statistical classification framework was built for diagnosing cytomegalovirus status from the catalog of TCR beta chain sequences. V and J gene assignment, in a later analysis, came from comparing TCR nucleotide sequences with IMGT/GENE-DB human TR gene sequences. Using the TCRdist pipeline, a later analysis assigned CDR3 sequences along with most-parsimonious VDJ recombination scenarios. A later analysis defined each TCR beta chain by its CDR3 amino acid sequence plus V-gene family, and excluded reads lacking a unique V-gene family. As a way to deal with suspected cross-contamination and a sequencing artifact, a later analysis dropped nearly 600 nucleotide sequences that were highly shared and had low generation probability. In a later analysis, a clonal expansion index was calculated for each public chain from normalized within-repertoire ranks of inferred template counts. A later analysis computed generation probabilities with a VDJ recombination model fitted to out-of-frame rearrangements, and checked the results against IGoR. A later analysis scored TCR-TCR, TCR-HLA and TCR-CMV co-occurrence with hypergeometric tests, applying a repertoire-size bias correction to TCR pairs. A later analysis estimated false discovery rates by permuting HLA or CMV assignments 20 times. A later analysis grouped co-occurring TCRs with DBSCAN, adding TCRdist sequence similarity when clustering within HLA-allele-positive subsets. Repertoires with fewer than 30,000 or more than 120,000 public chains, plus five repertoires with anomalous nucleotide sharing, were excluded from co-occurrence clustering. The table was pulled from immuneACCESS by TCRdb, which kept in-frame rearrangements only. Such tables lose some clones; where checked, under half of the loss comes from unresolved V genes, and the rest has no known cause. Clone size and V and J calls were adopted from that table, with D and trimming inferred from the DNA. The sample includes around 150,000 clones, with 80% observed a single time. Roughly 1.2% of the sample belongs to the ten largest clones.

In total, fewer than 750 healthy bone marrow donors made up the cohort. At the time of sampling, every cohort member was nominally healthy, though immune exposures that went unrecorded were likely present. The donor was CMV seronegative and belonged to the group of 352 seronegative cohort members. A peripheral blood sample was provided by each donor, and peripheral blood mononuclear cells were used for TCR beta sequencing. The Qiagen DNeasy Blood Extraction Kit was used to extract genomic DNA from the blood cell samples. The CDR3 starts with the cysteine, ends with the phenylalanine, and has 16 residues. Of all the DNA, just the CDR3 is kept, 48 bases in frame from base 1. CDR1 and CDR2, looked up from the germline V gene, are ENHRY and SYGVKD. For this chain, trimming is 5 bases at the V end and 3 bases at the J end, and the number of junction bases without a gene match is 6. Notes on this clone: The clone's antigen remains unknown. The record has no base qualities; no much larger clone is one base away.

Here is what the overall study found, with its caveats: The study listed 164 TCR beta chains as associated with cytomegalovirus. A group of highly shared sequence variants was considered likely to be a technical artifact of the sequencing pipeline. A further reported finding was that TCR beta sequences accurately predicted the HLA-A and HLA-B alleles for most subjects in the first cohort. Some IMGT-functional V segments, including TRBV6-2 and TRBV6-3, could not be told apart with the 87-base-pair reads, so those segments were excluded. Compared with equally common non-associated chains, HLA-associated TCR beta chains in a later analysis were more clonally expanded and had lower generation probabilities. In a later genetic analysis, a missense DCLRE1C variant was associated with V-gene and J-gene trimming of TCR beta chains, and the association was replicated in an independent cohort. Immune exposure information for the cohort was limited to CMV serostatus. Three of the identified cytomegalovirus-associated TCR beta chains were confirmed in vitro to be specific for cytomegalovirus antigens. When HLA alleles, especially DR and DQ, strongly co-occurred, TCR associations were difficult to assign to individual alleles. The authors suggested that the approach could potentially be extended to other disease states and immunological phenotypes. Cytomegalovirus status was reported to be diagnosed by the classifier with high specificity and sensitivity in both the original and validation cohorts. A later genetic analysis reported fewer N-insertions in productive TCRs among donors in an Asian-associated ancestry cluster than the roughly 670-donor mean. Linkage disequilibrium might explain the correlated functional status among segregating V segments, but an unknown experimental factor could not be ruled out. In an earlier analysis of around 500 of the donors, most TCR beta V segments appeared in productive rearrangements about 87% or about 30% of the time, broadly matching IMGT annotations. Presence/absence analyses assumed roughly uniform sequencing depth across donors, an assumption that may not hold. In a later analysis, most CMV-associated TCR beta chains were found to appear HLA-restricted, with HLA associations seemingly driven largely by CMV exposure. In a later analysis, about 16,000 TCR beta sequences were associated with specific HLA alleles at a false discovery rate of 0.05. Because counts were too low, approximately 15 rarely observed V segments, including chromosome 9 orphons, were excluded from the earlier analysis of several hundred of the donors. In a later analysis, TCR association rates were found to vary across HLA loci, with the most associated TCRs seen for DRB1 alleles and the fewest for HLA-C alleles. Only TCR beta chains were sequenced in this cohort, and the absence of alpha or paired-chain data limited detectable features. Across donors, most TCR sequences were observed very rarely, whereas some public TCRs were present in many individuals. According to a later analysis, parvovirus B19, influenza, CMV and Epstein-Barr virus appeared linked to several top co-occurrence clusters. Because HLA typing was missing for some donors at each locus, association tests included only the typed subset.

The TCR was taken from a woman aged 45-65 years in good health and CMV-seronegative. The chain is assembled from TRBV10-3 and TRBJ2-7; TRBD2 fits 14 bases in the junction. Sequenced material: PBMCs. For the CDR3, the sequence is CAISPGTSGSFYEQYF. The DNA sequence is TGTGCCATCAGTCCCGGGACTAGCGGGAGTTTCTACGAGCAGTACTTC.